This T cell receptor beta chain appears in the sequencing data of a study of shared clonotypes between healthy human individuals. The V end lost 6 bases, the J end lost 4 bases, and 16 bases lay between the germline ends. Looked up from germline, CDR1 is PRHDT and CDR2 is FYEKMQ (reference sequence). The CDR3 loop spans 15 amino acids. Generated by immunoSEQ multiplex PCR, the TCRdb table keeps only in-frame clones and is missing some. Among 2,500,000 or so clones, approximately 90% were seen once, and the ten largest hold approximately 0.39%. This TCR was recovered from a man aged 18 to 29 in good health. Some clones in this sample may be carry-over from other donors' samples. Material: naive CD4+ T cells from PBMCs. Subset noted: CD45RA+ positively selected. V usage is TRBV13 and J usage is TRBJ1-5; D is undetermined. The CDR3 here is CASSTGGRWNQPQHF. The DNA of the CDR3 is TGTGCCAGCAGTACCGGTGGGCGATGGAATCAGCCCCAGCATTTT.